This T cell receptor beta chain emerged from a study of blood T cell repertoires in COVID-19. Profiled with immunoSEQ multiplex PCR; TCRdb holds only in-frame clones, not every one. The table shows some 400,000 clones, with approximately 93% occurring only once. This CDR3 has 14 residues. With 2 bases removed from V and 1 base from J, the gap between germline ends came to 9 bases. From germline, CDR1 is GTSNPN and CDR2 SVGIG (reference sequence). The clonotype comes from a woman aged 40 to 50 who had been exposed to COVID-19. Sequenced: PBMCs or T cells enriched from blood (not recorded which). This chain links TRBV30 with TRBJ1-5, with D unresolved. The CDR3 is CAWSPELSNQPQHF. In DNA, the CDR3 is TGTGCCTGGAGTCCGGAACTAAGCAATCAGCCCCAGCATTTT. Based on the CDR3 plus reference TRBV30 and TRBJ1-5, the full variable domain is SQTIHQWPATLVQPVGSPLSLECTVEGTSNPNLYWYRQAAGRGLQLLFYSVGIGQISSEVPQNLSASRPQDRQFILSSKKLLLSDSGFYLCAWSPELSNQPQHFGDGTRLSIL.